This T cell receptor beta chain was recovered during a study of blood T cell repertoires in COVID-19. V lost 4 bases to trimming and J lost 1 base; unmatched junction nucleotides: 3. This CDR3 is 14 amino acids long. Germline V CDR1 and CDR2: KGHSH, LQKENI. Profiling relied on immunoSEQ multiplex PCR, and the TCRdb table lists in-frame clones only, not all of them. Here the sample spans 240,000 or so clones, about three quarters being singletons. The receptor was derived from a woman aged 80 or over with acute or convalescent COVID-19. The chain employs TRBV18 and TRBJ1-1; 7 nucleotides match TRBD1. The source material was peripheral blood. DNA of the CDR3: TGTGCCAGCTCACAAGGACAGGAGAACACTGAAGCTTTCTTT. Translated, it gives CASSQGQENTEAFF.